These T cell receptor beta chains were read from a single sample in a study of T cell responses to AZD1222 COVID-19 vaccine. Generated by immunoSEQ multiplex PCR, the TCRdb table keeps only in-frame clones and is missing some. Of about 37,000 clones in the sample, 70% to 90% are singletons; the top ten hold 9.5% to 11%. Sample: peripheral blood, taken 28 days after the second AZD1222 dose. Receptor source: an adult who received the AZD1222 COVID-19 vaccine. Both conserved end residues are part of each CDR3. The D gene is left open where the match is weak. Clone size is given for some rows only: seen once, a few or many times, or a class if the clone is expanded.

length	size	V	D	J	DNA	CDR3
16	few	TRBV3-1/TRBV3-2	-	TRBJ1-1	TGTGCCAGCAGCCGCCGGCCCGTTTGGGGGGCGCCTAGGGCTTTCTTT	CASSRRPVWGAPRAFF
14	-	TRBV10-2	TRBD1	TRBJ1-5	TGCGCCAGCAGTGAAAACAGGGGGAATCAGCCCCAGCATTTT	CASSENRGNQPQHF
15	-	TRBV2	TRBD1	TRBJ1-1	TGTGCCAGCAGACAAACAGGGGGCCGGGGCACTGAAGCTTTCTTT	CASRQTGGRGTEAFF
15	-	TRBV14	-	TRBJ1-2	TGTGCCAGCAGCCGAGAGCGGGGCGCTAACTATGGCTACACCTTC	CASSRERGANYGYTF
11	-	TRBV29-1	TRBD1	TRBJ2-7	TGCAGCGCCGACAGGGGCAACGAGCAGTACTTC	CSADRGNEQYF
15	-	TRBV11-2	TRBD1	TRBJ2-7	TGTGCCAGCAGCCCCTCGCAGGGGGCGCGACACGAGCAGTACTTC	CASSPSQGARHEQYF
12	-	TRBV3-1/TRBV3-2	-	TRBJ1-2	TGTGCCAGCAGTCAAGGCTACTATGGCTACACCTTC	CASSQGYYGYTF
15	-	TRBV7-7	TRBD2	TRBJ2-1	TGTGCCAGCAGCCCGGGACTAGCGTTTGGCAATGAGCAGTTCTTC	CASSPGLAFGNEQFF
14	-	TRBV10-1	-	TRBJ1-1	TGCGCCAGCACTCGGGACACCCAGAACACTGAAGCTTTCTTT	CASTRDTQNTEAFF
15	-	TRBV5-1	-	TRBJ2-5	TGCGCCAGCAGCTTGGCCGAGGCGCTCCAAGAGACCCAGTACTTC	CASSLAEALQETQYF
12	few	TRBV25-1	-	TRBJ2-7	TGTGCCAGCAGTGAATTCCCACCCGAGCAGTACTTC	CASSEFPPEQYF
13	-	TRBV12-3/TRBV12-4	-	TRBJ1-1	TGTGCCAGCAGTTTAGCCGCGGGGACTGAAGCTTTCTTT	CASSLAAGTEAFF
13	-	TRBV29-1	TRBD2	TRBJ2-1	TGCAGCGTTGACGGGAGGTCCTACAATGAGCAGTTCTTC	CSVDGRSYNEQFF
15	-	TRBV14	TRBD1	TRBJ1-1	TGTGCCAGCAGCCACGCCTTGGGTACAGGGGTGGGAGCTTTCTTT	CASSHALGTGVGAFF
21	-	TRBV12-5	TRBD2	TRBJ2-1	TGTGCTAGTGGTTTGGTACAGCAGATTATGAGGACTAGCGGGAGACCCAATGAGCAGTTCTTC	CASGLVQQIMRTSGRPNEQFF
16	-	TRBV28	TRBD1	TRBJ1-3	TGTGCCAGCAGTTTTCCGCAGGGGGCGGACGGAAACACCATATATTTT	CASSFPQGADGNTIYF
13	-	TRBV7-9	-	TRBJ1-1	TGTGCCAGCATACTTATCTTAAACACTGAAGCTTTCTTT	CASILILNTEAFF
15	-	TRBV5-1	-	TRBJ1-1	TGCGCCAGCAGCGGGCTAGGGGTCTCGAACACTGAAGCTTTCTTT	CASSGLGVSNTEAFF
12	-	TRBV3-1/TRBV3-2	-	TRBJ1-2	TGTGCCAGCAGCCAACCCTCGGCTGGCTACACCTTC	CASSQPSAGYTF
15	-	TRBV5-1	-	TRBJ2-1	TGCGCCAGCAGCTTGGTGTTGGGAGCCTACAATGAGCAGTTCTTC	CASSLVLGAYNEQFF
11	-	TRBV29-1	-	TRBJ2-7	TGCAGCGTTATCGGCCCTGACGAGCAGTACTTC	CSVIGPDEQYF
14	-	TRBV7-9	TRBD1	TRBJ2-7	TGTGCCAGCACCCCTTGGGGACAGGGTTACGAGCAGTACTTC	CASTPWGQGYEQYF
13	-	TRBV5-1	-	TRBJ1-3	TGCGCCAGCAGCTTGGAACCTGGAAACACCATATATTTT	CASSLEPGNTIYF
15	-	TRBV6-1	-	TRBJ1-1	TGTGCCAGCAGTGACCGGGGACGGAAGAACACTGAAGCTTTCTTT	CASSDRGRKNTEAFF
15	-	TRBV15	-	TRBJ1-1	TGTGCCACCAGCAGATCCCAGACGCAGAACACTGAAGCTTTCTTT	CATSRSQTQNTEAFF
14	-	TRBV28	TRBD1	TRBJ2-5	TGTGCCAGCAGTAAACAGGGGATTTCAGAGACCCAGTACTTC	CASSKQGISETQYF
15	-	TRBV19	TRBD2	TRBJ2-7	TGTGCCAGTAGTATCCAGGGACTAAGTTTCTACGAGCAGTACTTC	CASSIQGLSFYEQYF
18	-	TRBV4-1	-	TRBJ1-1	TGCGCCAGCAGCCAAGAAGAACTCCTCCATACCCCGAACACTGAAGCTTTCTTT	CASSQEELLHTPNTEAFF
14	-	TRBV5-1	-	TRBJ2-2	TGCGCCAGCAGCTTGGCCGTAGACCTCGGGGAGCTGTTTTTT	CASSLAVDLGELFF
14	-	TRBV2	-	TRBJ1-2	TGTGCCAGCACCCCCGGACAGAACTTCTATGGCTACACCTTC	CASTPGQNFYGYTF
15	-	TRBV5-1	-	TRBJ2-3	TGCGCCAGCAGCCTTCAAAAGGACAGCACAGATACGCAGTATTTT	CASSLQKDSTDTQYF
15	-	TRBV6-6	TRBD1	TRBJ2-2	TGTGCCAGCAGTTTTGGGCAGGGGGCTACCGGGGAGCTGTTTTTT	CASSFGQGATGELFF
17	-	TRBV4-1	TRBD2	TRBJ2-1	TGCGCCAGCAGCCAAGGCCCAGCGCGGGGGGTCTACAATGAGCAGTTCTTC	CASSQGPARGVYNEQFF
15	-	TRBV19	-	TRBJ1-2	TGTGCCAGTAGACATAGATCGGGGGGAGAGAATGGCTACACCTTC	CASRHRSGGENGYTF
15	-	TRBV28	-	TRBJ2-1	TGTGCCAGCATTAAGACACCCGTCGACTACAATGAGCAGTTCTTC	CASIKTPVDYNEQFF
14	once	TRBV10-3	TRBD1	TRBJ1-4	TGTGCCATCAGTGAGTGGACAGGTCTGGGGGGACTGTTTTTT	CAISEWTGLGGLFF
16	-	TRBV18	-	TRBJ1-6	TGTGCCAGCTCACCGGAAGACAGCAGTTATAATTCACCCCTCCACTTT	CASSPEDSSYNSPLHF
15	-	TRBV4-2	TRBD2	TRBJ2-5	TGTGCCAGCAGCCCGACTAGCGGGATTAAAGAGACCCAGTACTTC	CASSPTSGIKETQYF
13	-	TRBV12-3/TRBV12-4	TRBD1	TRBJ1-1	TGTGCCAGCAGTCCAGGGGGCCGGGCTGAAGCTTTCTTT	CASSPGGRAEAFF
15	-	TRBV9	TRBD1	TRBJ2-3	TGTGCCAGTTCTATATCGGGACAGTACACAGATACGCAGTATTTT	CASSISGQYTDTQYF
13	-	TRBV6-5	TRBD1	TRBJ1-2	TGTGCCAGCAGTCCTGGACAGGGACGCGGCTACACCTTC	CASSPGQGRGYTF
10	once	TRBV5-3	-	TRBJ1-2	TGTGCCAGGGGAGGGGATGGCTACACCTTC	CARGGDGYTF
18	-	TRBV6-6	-	TRBJ1-5	TGTGCCAGCAGTCTAAGCCGTGAAGACAGAATTAGCAATCAGCCCCAGCATTTT	CASSLSREDRISNQPQHF
15	-	TRBV21-1	-	TRBJ1-2	TGTGCCAGCAGCAAGAACAGGGGGCAGTGGTATGGCTACACCTTC	CASSKNRGQWYGYTF
15	-	TRBV5-1	-	TRBJ2-5	TGCGCCAGCAGCTCCCTGACTAGCCAGGGGGAGACCCAGTACTTC	CASSSLTSQGETQYF
13	-	TRBV6-5	TRBD1	TRBJ2-5	TGTGCCAGCAGTCGGGACAGGGTAGAGACCCAGTACTTC	CASSRDRVETQYF
16	few	TRBV7-2	-	TRBJ1-4	TGTGCCAGCAGCTTAAACACTAGGGCCTCGGAGGAAAAACTGTTTTTT	CASSLNTRASEEKLFF
14	once	TRBV4-1	-	TRBJ1-2	TGCGCCAGCAGCCAAGAGCACAGGCACTATGGCTACACCTTC	CASSQEHRHYGYTF
14	-	TRBV28	-	TRBJ2-1	TGTGCCAGCAGTTTAACGGGATCCTACAATGAGCAGTTCTTC	CASSLTGSYNEQFF
17	-	TRBV5-4	TRBD2	TRBJ2-3	TGTGCCAGCAGCTCCGGGACTAGCGGGGGGGCATCAGATACGCAGTATTTT	CASSSGTSGGASDTQYF
14	-	TRBV7-2	-	TRBJ1-2	TGTGCCAGCAGCCCTGGGAACACCTACTATGGCTACACCTTC	CASSPGNTYYGYTF